This T cell receptor (beta chain) was recorded in a study of PD-1 blockade in classical Hodgkin lymphoma. The ends were cut back, 5 bases at V and 6 bases at J, with 10 bases in the middle. CDR3 size: 12 residues. The V gene's germline CDR1 is ENHRY and CDR2 SYGVKD. The time point: cycle 4 day 1 (C4D1), after five to seven weeks of nivolumab. Every patient experienced relapse after autologous stem cell transplantation, and brentuximab vedotin exposure varied. Assay used: immunoSEQ multiplex PCR; TCRdb lists only in-frame clones, some missing. The sample has about 92,000 clones, more than 80% seen once.

The sequence came from a human donor with classical Hodgkin lymphoma. The V gene is TRBV10-3, the J gene TRBJ1-1, with TRBD1 as a possible D gene (5 bases). The sequenced sample was peripheral blood mononuclear cells (PBMCs), obtained before the fourth cycle of nivolumab. The DNA for the CDR3 is TGTGCCATCAGTTTCCAGGGTGCTGAAGCTTTCTTT. This translates into CAISFQGAEAFF.